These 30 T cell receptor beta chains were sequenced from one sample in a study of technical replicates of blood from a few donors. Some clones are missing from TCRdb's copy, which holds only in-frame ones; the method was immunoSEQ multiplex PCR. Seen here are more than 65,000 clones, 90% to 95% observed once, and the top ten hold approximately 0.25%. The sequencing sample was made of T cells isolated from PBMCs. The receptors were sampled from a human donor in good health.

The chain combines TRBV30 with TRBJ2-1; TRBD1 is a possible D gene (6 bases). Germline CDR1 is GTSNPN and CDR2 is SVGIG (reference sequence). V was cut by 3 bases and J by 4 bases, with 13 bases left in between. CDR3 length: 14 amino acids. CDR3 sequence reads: CAWRWTARYNEQFF. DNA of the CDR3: TGTGCCTGGAGGTGGACAGCCCGTTACAATGAGCAGTTCTTC.

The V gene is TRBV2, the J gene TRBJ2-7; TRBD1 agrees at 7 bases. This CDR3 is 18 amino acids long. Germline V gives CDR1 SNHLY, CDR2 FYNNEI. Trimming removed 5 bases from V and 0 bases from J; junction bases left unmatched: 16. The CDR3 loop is CASSTNKAGTENSYEQYF. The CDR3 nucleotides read TGTGCCAGCAGTACAAATAAAGCCGGGACAGAGAACTCCTACGAGCAGTACTTC. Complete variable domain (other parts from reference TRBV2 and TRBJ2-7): EPEVTQTPSHQVTQMGQEVILRCVPISNHLYFYWYRQILGQKVEFLVSFYNNEISEKSEIFDDQFSVERPDGSNFTLKIRSTKLEDSAMYFCASSTNKAGTENSYEQYFGPGTRLTVT.

The CDR3 loop reads CASSPGQGGRSPLHF. DNA of the CDR3: TGCGCCAGCAGCCCAGGACAGGGTGGCCGTTCACCCCTCCACTTT. The J gene is TRBJ1-6, the V gene TRBV5-1; 8 positions agree with TRBD1. The CDR3 totals 15 residues. Germline CDR1 is SGHRS and CDR2 is YFSETQ. Trimming removed 4 bases from V and 9 bases from J; junction bases left unmatched: 9.

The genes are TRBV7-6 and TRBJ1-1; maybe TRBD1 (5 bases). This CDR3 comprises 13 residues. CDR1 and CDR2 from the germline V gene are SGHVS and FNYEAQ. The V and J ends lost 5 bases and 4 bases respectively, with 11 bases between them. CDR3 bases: TGTGCCAGCAGCCCTACAGGTACCACTGAAGCTTTCTTT. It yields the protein CASSPTGTTEAFF.

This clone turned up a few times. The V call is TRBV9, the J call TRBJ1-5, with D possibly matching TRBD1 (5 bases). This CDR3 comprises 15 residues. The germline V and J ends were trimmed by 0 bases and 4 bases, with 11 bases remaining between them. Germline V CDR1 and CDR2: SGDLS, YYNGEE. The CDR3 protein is CASSVGRGTNQPQHF. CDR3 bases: TGTGCCAGCAGCGTAGGGCGGGGCACAAATCAGCCCCAGCATTTT.

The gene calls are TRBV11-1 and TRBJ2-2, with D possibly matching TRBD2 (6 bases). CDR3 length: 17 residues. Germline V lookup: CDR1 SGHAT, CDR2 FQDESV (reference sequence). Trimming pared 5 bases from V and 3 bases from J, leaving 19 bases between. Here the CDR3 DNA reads TGTGCCAGCAGCCCTTTGATAGCGGAAACATACACCGGGGAGCTGTTTTTT. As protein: CASSPLIAETYTGELFF.

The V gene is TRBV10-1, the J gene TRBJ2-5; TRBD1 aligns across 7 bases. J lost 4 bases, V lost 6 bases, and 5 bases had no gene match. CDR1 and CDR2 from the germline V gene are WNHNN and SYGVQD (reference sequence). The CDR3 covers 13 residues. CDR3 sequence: CASSLNRGETQYF. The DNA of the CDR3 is TGCGCCAGCAGCTTGAACAGGGGAGAGACCCAGTACTTC.

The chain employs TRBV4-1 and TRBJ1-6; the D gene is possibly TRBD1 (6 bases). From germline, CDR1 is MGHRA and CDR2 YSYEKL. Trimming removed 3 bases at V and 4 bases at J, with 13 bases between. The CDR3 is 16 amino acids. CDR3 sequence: CASSQFQGSYNSPLHF. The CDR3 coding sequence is TGCGCCAGCAGCCAGTTTCAGGGGTCTTATAATTCACCCCTCCACTTT.

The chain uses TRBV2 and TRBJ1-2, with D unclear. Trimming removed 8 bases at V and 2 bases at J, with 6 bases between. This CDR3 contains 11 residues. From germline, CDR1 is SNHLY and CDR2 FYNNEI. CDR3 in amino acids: CASRGNYGYTF. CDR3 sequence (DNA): TGTGCCAGCCGGGGAAACTATGGCTACACCTTC. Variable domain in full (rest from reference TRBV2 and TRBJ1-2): EPEVTQTPSHQVTQMGQEVILRCVPISNHLYFYWYRQILGQKVEFLVSFYNNEISEKSEIFDDQFSVERPDGSNFTLKIRSTKLEDSAMYFCASRGNYGYTFGSGTRLTVV.

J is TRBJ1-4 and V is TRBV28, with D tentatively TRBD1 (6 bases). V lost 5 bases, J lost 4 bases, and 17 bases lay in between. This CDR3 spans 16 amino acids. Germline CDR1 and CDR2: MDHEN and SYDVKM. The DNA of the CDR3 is TGTGCCAGCAGTAGCTTAAACAGGGCTAATAATGAAAAACTGTTTTTT. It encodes CASSSLNRANNEKLFF.

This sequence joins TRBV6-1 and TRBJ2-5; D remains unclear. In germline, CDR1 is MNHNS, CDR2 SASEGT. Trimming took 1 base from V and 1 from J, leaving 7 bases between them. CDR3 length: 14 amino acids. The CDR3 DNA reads TGTGCCAGCAGTGAAGATCCCATCCAAGAGACCCAGTACTTC. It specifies CASSEDPIQETQYF.

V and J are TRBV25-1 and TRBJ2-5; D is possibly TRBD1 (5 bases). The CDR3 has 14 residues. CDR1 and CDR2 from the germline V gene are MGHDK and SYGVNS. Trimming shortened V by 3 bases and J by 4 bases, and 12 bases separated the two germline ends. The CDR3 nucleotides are TGTGCCAGCAGTGACTCGTTAGGGGCAGAGACCCAGTACTTC. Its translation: CASSDSLGAETQYF. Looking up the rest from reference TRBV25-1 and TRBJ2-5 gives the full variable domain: EADIYQTPRYLVIGTGKKITLECSQTMGHDKMYWYQQDPGMELHLIHYSYGVNSTEKGDLSSESTVSRIRTEHFPLTLESARPSHTSQYLCASSDSLGAETQYFGPGTRLLVL.

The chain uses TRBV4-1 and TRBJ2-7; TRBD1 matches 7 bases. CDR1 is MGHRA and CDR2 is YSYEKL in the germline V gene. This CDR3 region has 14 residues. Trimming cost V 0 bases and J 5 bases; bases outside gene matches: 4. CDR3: CASSQDPQGDEQYF. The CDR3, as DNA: TGCGCCAGCAGCCAAGATCCCCAGGGGGACGAGCAGTACTTC.

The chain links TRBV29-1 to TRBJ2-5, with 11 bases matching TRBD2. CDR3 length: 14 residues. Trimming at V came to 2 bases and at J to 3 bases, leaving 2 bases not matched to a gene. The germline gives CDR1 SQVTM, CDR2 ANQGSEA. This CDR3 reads CSVELAGGEETQYF. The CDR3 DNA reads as TGCAGCGTTGAATTAGCGGGAGGGGAAGAGACCCAGTACTTC.

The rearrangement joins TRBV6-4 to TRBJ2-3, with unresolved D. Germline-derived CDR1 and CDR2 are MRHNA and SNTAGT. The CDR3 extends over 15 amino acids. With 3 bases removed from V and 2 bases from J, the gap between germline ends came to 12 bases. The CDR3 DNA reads TGTGCCAGCAGTGAACGTCTGGGCTACACAGATACGCAGTATTTT. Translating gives CASSERLGYTDTQYF.

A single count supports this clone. CDR3 region: CASSEGGNQPQHF. CDR3 sequence (DNA): TGCGCCAGCAGTGAAGGGGGAAATCAGCCCCAGCATTTT. The chain uses TRBV10-2 and TRBJ1-5; D possibly corresponds to TRBD1 (6 bases). The V end lost 3 bases, the J end lost 4 bases, and 7 bases lay between the germline ends. The CDR3 is 13 residues long. The germline CDR1 and CDR2 sequences are WSHSY and SAAADI.

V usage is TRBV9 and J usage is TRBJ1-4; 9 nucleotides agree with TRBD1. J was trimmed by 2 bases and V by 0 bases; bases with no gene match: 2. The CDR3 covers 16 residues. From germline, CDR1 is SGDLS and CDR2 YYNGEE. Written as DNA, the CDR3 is TGTGCCAGCAGCGTAGGTGGGACAGGGACTAATGAAAAACTGTTTTTT. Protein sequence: CASSVGGTGTNEKLFF.

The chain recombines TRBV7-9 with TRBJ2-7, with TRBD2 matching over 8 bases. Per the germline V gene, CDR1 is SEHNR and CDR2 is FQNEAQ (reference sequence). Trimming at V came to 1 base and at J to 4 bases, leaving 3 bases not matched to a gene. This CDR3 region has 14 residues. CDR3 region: CASSLVAGGYEQYF. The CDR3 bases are TGTGCCAGCAGCTTAGTGGCGGGGGGTTACGAGCAGTACTTC.

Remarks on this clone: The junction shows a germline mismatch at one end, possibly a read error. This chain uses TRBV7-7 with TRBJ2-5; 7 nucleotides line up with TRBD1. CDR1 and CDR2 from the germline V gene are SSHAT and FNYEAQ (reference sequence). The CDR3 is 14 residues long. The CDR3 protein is CASSPGTAQETQYF. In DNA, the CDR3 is TGTGCTAGCAGCCCCGGGACAGCACAAGAGACCCAGTACTTC. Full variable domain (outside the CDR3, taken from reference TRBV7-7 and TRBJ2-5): GAGVSQSPRYKVTKRGQDVTLRCDPISSHATLYWYQQALGQGPEFLTYFNYEAQPDKSGLPSDRFSAERPEGSISTLTIQRTEQRDSAMYRCASSPGTAQETQYFGPGTRLLVL.

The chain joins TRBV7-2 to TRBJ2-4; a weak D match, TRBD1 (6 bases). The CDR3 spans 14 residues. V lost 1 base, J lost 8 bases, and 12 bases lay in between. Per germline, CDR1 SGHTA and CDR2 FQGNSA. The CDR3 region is CASSLEGAGDIQYF. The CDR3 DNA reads TGTGCCAGCAGCTTAGAGGGAGCAGGGGACATTCAGTACTTC.

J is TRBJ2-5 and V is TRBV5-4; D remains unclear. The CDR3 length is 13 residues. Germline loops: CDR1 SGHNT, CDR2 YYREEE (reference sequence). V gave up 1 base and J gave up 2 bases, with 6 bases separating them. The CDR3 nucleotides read TGTGCCAGCAGCTTGTCTCAGCAAGAGACCCAGTACTTC. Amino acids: CASSLSQQETQYF.

The CDR3 DNA is TGCGCCAAGAAGTGGCCAGGGGACGGCTACACCTTC. As protein: CAKKWPGDGYTF. The genes are TRBV23-1 and TRBJ1-2; D may be TRBD1 (6 bases). TRBV23-1 is labeled an ORF, and its function is uncertain. V lost 10 bases to trimming and J lost 8 bases, with 17 bases between them. The CDR3 totals 12 residues.

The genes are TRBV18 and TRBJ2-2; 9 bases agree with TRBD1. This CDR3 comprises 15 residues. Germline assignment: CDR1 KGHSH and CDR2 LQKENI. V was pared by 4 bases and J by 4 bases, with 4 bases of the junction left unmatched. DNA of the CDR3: TGTGCCAGCTCACAAGGACAGGGGAGCACCGGGGAGCTGTTTTTT. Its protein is CASSQGQGSTGELFF. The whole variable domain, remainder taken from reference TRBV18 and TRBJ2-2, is NAGVMQNPRHLVRRRGQEARLRCSPMKGHSHVYWYRQLPEEGLKFMVYLQKENIIDESGMPKERFSAEFPKEGPSILRIQQVVRGDSAAYFCASSQGQGSTGELFFGEGSRLTVL.

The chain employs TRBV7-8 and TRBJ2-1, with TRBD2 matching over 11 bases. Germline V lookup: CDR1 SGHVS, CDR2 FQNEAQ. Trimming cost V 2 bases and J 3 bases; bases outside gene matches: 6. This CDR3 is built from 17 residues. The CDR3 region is CASSLIAGGPVYNEQFF. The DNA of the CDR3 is TGTGCCAGCAGCTTAATAGCGGGGGGGCCAGTCTACAATGAGCAGTTCTTC.

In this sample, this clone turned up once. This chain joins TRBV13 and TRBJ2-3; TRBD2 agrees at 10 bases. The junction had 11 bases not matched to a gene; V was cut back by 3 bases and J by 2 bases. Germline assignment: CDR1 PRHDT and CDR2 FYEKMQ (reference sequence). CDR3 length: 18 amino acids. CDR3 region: CASSFILLAGENTDTQYF. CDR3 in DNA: TGTGCCAGCAGCTTTATCCTCCTAGCGGGAGAGAACACAGATACGCAGTATTTT.

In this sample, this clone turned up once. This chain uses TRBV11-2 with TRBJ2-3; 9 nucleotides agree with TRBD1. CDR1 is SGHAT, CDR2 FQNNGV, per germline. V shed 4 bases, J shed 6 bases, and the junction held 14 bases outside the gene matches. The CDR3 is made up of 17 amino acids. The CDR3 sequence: CASSSTATGGVLDTQYF. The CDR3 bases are TGTGCCAGCAGCTCGACCGCGACAGGGGGAGTTCTGGATACGCAGTATTTT.

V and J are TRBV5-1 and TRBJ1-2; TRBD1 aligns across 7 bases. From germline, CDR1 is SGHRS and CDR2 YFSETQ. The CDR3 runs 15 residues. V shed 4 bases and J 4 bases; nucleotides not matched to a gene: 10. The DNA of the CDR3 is TGCGCCAGCAGCGAAAGTGAGGACAGGATCTATGGCTACACCTTC. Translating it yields CASSESEDRIYGYTF.

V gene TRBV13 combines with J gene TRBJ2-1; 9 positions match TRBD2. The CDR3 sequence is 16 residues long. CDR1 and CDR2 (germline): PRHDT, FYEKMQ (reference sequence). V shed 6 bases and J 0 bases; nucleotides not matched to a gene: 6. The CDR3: CASRKSGGTSYNEQFF. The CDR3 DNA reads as TGTGCCAGCAGGAAGAGCGGGGGGACCTCCTACAATGAGCAGTTCTTC.

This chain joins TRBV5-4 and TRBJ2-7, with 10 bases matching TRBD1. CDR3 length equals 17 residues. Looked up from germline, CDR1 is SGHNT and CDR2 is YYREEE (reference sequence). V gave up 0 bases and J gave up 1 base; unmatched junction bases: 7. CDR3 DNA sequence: TGTGCCAGCAGCTTGGGGACAGGGGGAAGGTGGTCCTACGAGCAGTACTTC. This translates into CASSLGTGGRWSYEQYF.

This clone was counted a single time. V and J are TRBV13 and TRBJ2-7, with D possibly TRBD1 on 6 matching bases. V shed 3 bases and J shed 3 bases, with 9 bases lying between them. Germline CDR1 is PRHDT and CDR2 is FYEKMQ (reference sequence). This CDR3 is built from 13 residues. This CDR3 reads CASSFGQNYEQYF. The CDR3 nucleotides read TGTGCCAGCAGCTTTGGACAGAACTACGAGCAGTACTTC.